One and the same sample provided the 14 T cell receptor beta chains below, sequenced in a study of T cell repertoires in cytomegalovirus infection. MiXCR was run by TCRdb on the reads, yielding one entry per CDR3 protein. Of around 320,000 distinct CDR3 sequences in the sample, 8% to 9.5% were seen once. Sample: PBMCs. The receptors here all came from a human donor in good health (CMV status not recorded). Some clones in this sample may be carry-over from other donors' samples.

Points on this clonotype: A single base separates this from a much larger clone, so it may be a read error. The gene calls are TRBV19 and TRBJ2-1; TRBD2 agrees at 12 bases. From germline, CDR1 is LNHDA and CDR2 SQIVND (reference sequence). This CDR3 contains 16 residues. The CDR3, as DNA: TGTGCCCGTAGTACCCTAGCGGGAGGGCCGGGCAATGAGCAGTTCTTC. Encoded protein: CARSTLAGGPGNEQFF.

This clonotype was recorded at least ten times. The chain links TRBV7-2 to TRBJ2-5, with TRBD2 matching over 7 bases. The CDR3 contains 14 residues. Germline values: CDR1 SGHTA, CDR2 FQGNSA. Losses at the gene ends were 0 bases for V and 5 bases for J; bases not matched to a gene: 3. The CDR3 DNA reads TGTGCCAGCAGCTTAGCGGGGGGAGGGGAGACCCAGTACTTC. It is translated as CASSLAGGGETQYF.

The chain couples TRBV4-1 to TRBJ2-3; D is ambiguous. The germline gives CDR1 MGHRA, CDR2 YSYEKL. The CDR3 is made up of 13 amino acids. Trimming pared 0 bases from V and 6 bases from J, leaving 7 bases between. The CDR3 region is CASSQELSDTQYF. CDR3 in DNA: TGCGCCAGCAGCCAAGAACTATCGGATACGCAGTATTTT.

The chain uses TRBV7-2 and TRBJ2-1, with 7 bases lining up with TRBD1. Germline-derived CDR1 and CDR2 are SGHTA and FQGNSA. The CDR3 has 16 amino acids. V was pared by 1 base and J by 0 bases, with 3 bases of the junction left unmatched. The CDR3: CASSLEGAPSYNEQFF. CDR3 nucleotides: TGTGCCAGCAGCTTAGAGGGGGCCCCCTCCTACAATGAGCAGTTCTTC.

This clonotype has just a few counts. This chain connects TRBV4-1 to TRBJ2-1; TRBD2 matches 7 bases. The J segment lost 7 bases and the V segment lost 0 bases, leaving 9 bases of the junction unmatched. Germline V gene data show CDR1 as MGHRA and CDR2 as YSYEKL. This CDR3 has 16 residues. The CDR3 spells CASSQDPGGSSNEQFF. As DNA, the CDR3 is TGCGCCAGCAGCCAAGATCCAGGCGGGAGTTCGAATGAGCAGTTCTTC.

There are many counts of this clonotype. The rearrangement uses TRBV7-9 and TRBJ2-1; perhaps TRBD2 as D (6 bases). Trimming removed 2 bases from V and 3 bases from J, with 8 bases in between. There are 14 residues in the CDR3. CDR1 is SEHNR, CDR2 FQNEAQ, per germline (reference sequence). CDR3: CASSLLAIYNEQFF. The DNA of the CDR3 is TGTGCCAGCAGCTTACTAGCGATCTACAATGAGCAGTTCTTC.

This clonotype was seen a few times. The CDR3 protein is CATDEQFF. Written as DNA, the CDR3 is TGTGCCACGGATGAGCAGTTCTTC. The chain has TRBV7-2 and TRBJ2-1; D gene uncertain. V was pared by 10 bases and J by 8 bases, with 3 bases between. Germline lookup yields CDR1 SGHTA and CDR2 FQGNSA. The CDR3 has 8 residues.

In this sample, this clonotype turned up many times. The chain links TRBV5-5 to TRBJ2-7; D gene uncertain. V dropped 0 bases and J dropped 3 bases, with 7 bases sitting between them. This CDR3 is 13 amino acids long. Germline-derived CDR1 and CDR2 are SGHKS and YYEKEE (reference sequence). Here the CDR3 DNA reads TGTGCCAGCAGCTTGGTCTTCGTCTACGAGCAGTACTTC. It codes for CASSLVFVYEQYF.

There are many counts of this clonotype. V gene TRBV12-3 or TRBV12-4 combines with J gene TRBJ2-1, with 14 bases that match TRBD2. The CDR3 consists of 17 residues. Trimming cost V 5 bases and J 2 bases; bases outside gene matches: 5. The DNA of the CDR3 is TGTGCCAGCAGTCCGTGGACTAGCGGGAGGCCCTACAATGAGCAGTTCTTC. Protein: CASSPWTSGRPYNEQFF.

The genes are TRBV7-8 and TRBJ2-7; 10 bases map to TRBD2. In germline, CDR1 is SGHVS, CDR2 FQNEAQ. V dropped 2 bases and J dropped 4; count of bases not matched to a gene: 2. The CDR3 consists of 14 residues. The CDR3 DNA reads as TGTGCCAGCAGCTTACTAGCGGGAGCTTACGAGCAGTACTTC. This encodes CASSLLAGAYEQYF.

This rearrangement joins TRBV5-6 to TRBJ2-7, with a possible D match to TRBD2 (6 bases). V was shortened by 2 bases and J by 5 bases, with 20 bases between the two germline ends. Germline V gene sequence: CDR1 SGHDT, CDR2 YYEEEE. The CDR3 is 16 residues long. CDR3 DNA: TGTGCCAGCAGCTTTGGCCGGGTGGGGGACTGGAACGAGCAGTACTTC. Residues: CASSFGRVGDWNEQYF.

This clonotype was detected a few times. V usage is TRBV7-2 and J usage is TRBJ2-7; 7 bases align to TRBD1. Germline assignment: CDR1 SGHTA and CDR2 FQGNSA. Trimming at V came to 7 bases and at J to 3 bases, leaving 6 bases not matched to a gene. The CDR3 loop spans 13 amino acids. The CDR3 loop reads CASTGTENYEQYF. DNA for the CDR3: TGTGCCAGCACCGGGACAGAAAACTACGAGCAGTACTTC.

The table lists this clonotype with many counts. This sequence joins TRBV7-2 and TRBJ1-1; D unresolved. Germline loops: CDR1 SGHTA, CDR2 FQGNSA. The ends were cut back, 1 base at V and 1 base at J, with 7 bases in the middle. The length of the CDR3 is 14 residues. CDR3 nucleotide sequence: TGTGCCAGCAGCTTAGGGCGTCAGAACACTGAAGCTTTCTTT. Protein sequence: CASSLGRQNTEAFF.

This clonotype was seen ten or more times. At one boundary the junction diverges from the germline segment, which might be a read error. The rearrangement links TRBV28 to TRBJ2-7; 13 nucleotides align to TRBD2. In germline, CDR1 is MDHEN, CDR2 SYDVKM. The CDR3 contains 17 residues. CDR3 nucleotide sequence: TGTGCCAGCAGCCCTCTCACATCGGGACTAGCGGGACGTAACGTTCTCTTC. Translating gives CASSPLTSGLAGRNVLF.